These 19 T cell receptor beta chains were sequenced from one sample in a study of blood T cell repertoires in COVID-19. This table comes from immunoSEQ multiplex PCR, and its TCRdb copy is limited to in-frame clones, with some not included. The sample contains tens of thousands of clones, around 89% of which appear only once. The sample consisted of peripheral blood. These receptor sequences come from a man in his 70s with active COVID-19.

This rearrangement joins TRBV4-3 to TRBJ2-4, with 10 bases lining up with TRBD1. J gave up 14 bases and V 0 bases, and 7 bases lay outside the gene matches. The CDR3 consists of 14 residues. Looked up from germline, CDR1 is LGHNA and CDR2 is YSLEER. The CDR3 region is CASSQEGQGEVKYF. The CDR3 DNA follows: TGCGCCAGCAGCCAAGAAGGACAGGGGGAGGTAAAGTACTTC.

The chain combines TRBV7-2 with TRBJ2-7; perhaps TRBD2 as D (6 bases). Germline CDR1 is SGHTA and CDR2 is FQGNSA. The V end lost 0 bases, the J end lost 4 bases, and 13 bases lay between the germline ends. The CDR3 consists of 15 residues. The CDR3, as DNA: TGTGCCAGCAGCTTAGCGCACGCGGGGATTTACGAGCAGTACTTC. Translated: CASSLAHAGIYEQYF.

DNA of the CDR3: TGTGCCAGCAGTCAACAGGGGGCCCTCAAAGAAGGCTACACCTTC. Amino acids: CASSQQGALKEGYTF. The chain carries TRBV27 and TRBJ1-2; 9 bases align to TRBD1. Trimming removed 5 bases from V and 8 bases from J; junction bases left unmatched: 12. CDR3 length: 15 residues. CDR1 and CDR2 (germline): MNHEY, SMNVEV (reference sequence).

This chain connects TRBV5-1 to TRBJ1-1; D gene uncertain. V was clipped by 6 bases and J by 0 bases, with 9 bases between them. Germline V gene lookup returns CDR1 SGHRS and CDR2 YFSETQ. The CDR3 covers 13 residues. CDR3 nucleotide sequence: TGCGCCAGCAACGAGGACTTGAACACTGAAGCTTTCTTT. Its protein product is CASNEDLNTEAFF.

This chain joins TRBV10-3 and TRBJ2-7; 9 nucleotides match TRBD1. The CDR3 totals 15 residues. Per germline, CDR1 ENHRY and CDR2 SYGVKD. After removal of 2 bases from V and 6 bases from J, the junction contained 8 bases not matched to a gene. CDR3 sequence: CAISENTGQGSEQYF. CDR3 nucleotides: TGTGCCATCAGTGAGAATACGGGACAGGGTTCCGAGCAGTACTTC.

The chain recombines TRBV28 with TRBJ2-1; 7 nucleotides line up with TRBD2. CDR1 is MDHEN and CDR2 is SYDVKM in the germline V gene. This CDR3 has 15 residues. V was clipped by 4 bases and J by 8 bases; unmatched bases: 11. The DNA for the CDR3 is TGTGCCAGCAGTTCCCTTGCGGGGGAGAACCATGAGCAGTTCTTC. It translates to CASSSLAGENHEQFF.

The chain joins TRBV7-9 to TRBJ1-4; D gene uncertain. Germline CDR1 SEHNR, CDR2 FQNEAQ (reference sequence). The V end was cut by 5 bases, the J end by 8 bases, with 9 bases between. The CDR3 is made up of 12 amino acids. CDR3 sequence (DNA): TGTGCCAGCAGCCCCAACTTGGAAAAACTGTTTTTT. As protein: CASSPNLEKLFF.

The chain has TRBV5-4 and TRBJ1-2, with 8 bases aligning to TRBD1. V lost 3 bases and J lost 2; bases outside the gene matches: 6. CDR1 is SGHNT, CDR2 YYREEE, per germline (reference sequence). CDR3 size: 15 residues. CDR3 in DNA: TGTGCCAGCAGCTGGACAGGGAGAAGGAACTATGGCTACACCTTC. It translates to CASSWTGRRNYGYTF. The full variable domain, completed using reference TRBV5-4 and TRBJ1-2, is ETGVTQSPTHLIKTRGQQVTLRCSSQSGHNTVSWYQQALGQGPQFIFQYYREEENGRGNFPPRFSGLQFPNYSSELNVNALELDDSALYLCASSWTGRRNYGYTFGSGTRLTVV.

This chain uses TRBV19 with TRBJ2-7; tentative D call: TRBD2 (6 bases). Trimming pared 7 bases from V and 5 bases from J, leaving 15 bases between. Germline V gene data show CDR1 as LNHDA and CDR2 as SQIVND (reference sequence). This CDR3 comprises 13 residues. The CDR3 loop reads CASIPRGIHEQYF. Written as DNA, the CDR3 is TGTGCCAGTATTCCCCGGGGGATCCACGAGCAGTACTTC.

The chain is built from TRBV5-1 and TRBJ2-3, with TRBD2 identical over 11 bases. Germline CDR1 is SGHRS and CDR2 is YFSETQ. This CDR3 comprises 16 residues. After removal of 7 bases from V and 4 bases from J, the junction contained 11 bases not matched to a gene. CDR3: CASSTTGTSGPDTQYF. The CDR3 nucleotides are TGCGCCAGCTCAACAACCGGGACTAGCGGTCCAGATACGCAGTATTTT.

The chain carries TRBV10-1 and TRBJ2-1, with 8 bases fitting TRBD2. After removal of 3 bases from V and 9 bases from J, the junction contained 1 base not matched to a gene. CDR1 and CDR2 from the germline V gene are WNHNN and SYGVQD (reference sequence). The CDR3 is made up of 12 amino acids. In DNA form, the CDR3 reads TGCGCCAGCAGTGACGGGGGGGGTGAGCAGTTCTTC. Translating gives CASSDGGGEQFF.

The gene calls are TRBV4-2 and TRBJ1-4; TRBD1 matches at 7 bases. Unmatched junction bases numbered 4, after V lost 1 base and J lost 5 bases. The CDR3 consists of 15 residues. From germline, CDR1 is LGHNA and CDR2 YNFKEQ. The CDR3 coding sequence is TGTGCCAGCAGCCAAGCGGGACAGAGAAATGAAAAACTGTTTTTT. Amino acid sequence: CASSQAGQRNEKLFF.

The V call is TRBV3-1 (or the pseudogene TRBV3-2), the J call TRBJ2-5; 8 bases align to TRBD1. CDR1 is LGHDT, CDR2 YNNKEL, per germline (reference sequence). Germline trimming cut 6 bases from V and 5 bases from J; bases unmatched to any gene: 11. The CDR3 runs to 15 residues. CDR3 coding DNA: TGTGCCAGCAGTCAATTCCAGGGGGCTGGGGAGACCCAGTACTTC. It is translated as CASSQFQGAGETQYF.

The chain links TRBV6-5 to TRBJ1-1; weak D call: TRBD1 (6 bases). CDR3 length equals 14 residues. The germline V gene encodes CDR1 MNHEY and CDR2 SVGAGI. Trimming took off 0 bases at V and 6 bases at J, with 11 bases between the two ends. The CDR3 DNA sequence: TGTGCCAGCAGTTACTCGCAGGGGAGGGCTGAAGCTTTCTTT. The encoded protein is CASSYSQGRAEAFF.

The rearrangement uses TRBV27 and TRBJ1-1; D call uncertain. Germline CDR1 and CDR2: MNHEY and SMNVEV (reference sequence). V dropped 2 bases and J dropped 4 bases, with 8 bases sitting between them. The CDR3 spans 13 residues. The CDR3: CASSLGVGTEAFF. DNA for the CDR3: TGTGCCAGCAGTTTAGGAGTGGGCACTGAAGCTTTCTTT.

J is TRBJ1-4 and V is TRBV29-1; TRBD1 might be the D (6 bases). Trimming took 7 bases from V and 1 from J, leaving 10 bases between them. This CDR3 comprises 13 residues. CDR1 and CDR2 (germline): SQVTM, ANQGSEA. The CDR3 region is CSATGITNEKLFF. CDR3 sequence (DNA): TGCAGCGCTACAGGGATAACTAATGAAAAACTGTTTTTT.

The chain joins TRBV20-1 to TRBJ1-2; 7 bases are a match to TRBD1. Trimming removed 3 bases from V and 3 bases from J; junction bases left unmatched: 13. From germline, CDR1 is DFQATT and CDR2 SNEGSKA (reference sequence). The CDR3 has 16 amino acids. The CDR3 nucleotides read TGCAGTGCTAGTCCCCCGTGGCAGGGGGAAGACTATGGCTACACCTTC. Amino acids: CSASPPWQGEDYGYTF.

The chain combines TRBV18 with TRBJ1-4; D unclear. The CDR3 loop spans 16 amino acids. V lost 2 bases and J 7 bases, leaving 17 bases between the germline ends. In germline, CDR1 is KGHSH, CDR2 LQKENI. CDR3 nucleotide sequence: TGTGCCAGCTCACCAGTCGGGAACGAGGGTGGTGAAAAACTGTTTTTT. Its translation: CASSPVGNEGGEKLFF.

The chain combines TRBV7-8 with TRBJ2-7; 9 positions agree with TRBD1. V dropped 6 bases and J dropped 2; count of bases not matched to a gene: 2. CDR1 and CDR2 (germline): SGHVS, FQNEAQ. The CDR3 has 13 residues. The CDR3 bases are TGTGCCAGCAGGCGACAGGGGGCCTACGAGCAGTACTTC. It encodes CASRRQGAYEQYF.